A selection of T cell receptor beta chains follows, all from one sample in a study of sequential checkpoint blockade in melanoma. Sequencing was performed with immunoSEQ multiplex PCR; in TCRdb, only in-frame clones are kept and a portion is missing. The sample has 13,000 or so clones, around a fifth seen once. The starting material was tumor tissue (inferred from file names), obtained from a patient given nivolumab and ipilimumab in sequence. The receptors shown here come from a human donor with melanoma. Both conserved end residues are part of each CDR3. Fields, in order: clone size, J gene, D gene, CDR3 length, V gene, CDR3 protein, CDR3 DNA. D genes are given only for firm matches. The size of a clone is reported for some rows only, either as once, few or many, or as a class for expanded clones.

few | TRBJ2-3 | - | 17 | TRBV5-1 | CASSSLPGGGLADTQYF | TGCGCCAGCAGCTCCCTCCCCGGCGGAGGGCTCGCAGATACGCAGTATTTT
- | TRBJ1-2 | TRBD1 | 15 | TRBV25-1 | CASSDPGDSFYGYTF | TGTGCCAGCAGTGATCCGGGGGACAGTTTCTATGGCTACACCTTC
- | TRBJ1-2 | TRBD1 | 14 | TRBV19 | CASGLGGSNYGYTF | TGTGCCAGCGGTCTAGGGGGCTCGAACTATGGCTACACCTTC
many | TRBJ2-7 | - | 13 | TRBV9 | CASSVSGSGEQYF | TGTGCCAGCAGCGTATCAGGGAGCGGAGAGCAGTACTTC
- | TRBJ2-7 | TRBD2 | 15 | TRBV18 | CASSPPASGTYEQYF | TGTGCCAGCTCACCACCGGCTAGCGGCACCTACGAGCAGTACTTC
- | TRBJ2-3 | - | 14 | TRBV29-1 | CSVALGGQTDTQYF | TGCAGCGTCGCTCTGGGGGGGCAGACAGATACGCAGTATTTT
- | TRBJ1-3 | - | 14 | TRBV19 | CASRLQGVRNTIYF | TGTGCCAGTCGTCTCCAGGGTGTCCGAAACACCATATATTTT
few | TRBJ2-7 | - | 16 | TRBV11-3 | CASSQGGALSSYEQYF | TGTGCCAGCAGCCAAGGAGGGGCGCTCAGCTCCTACGAGCAGTACTTC
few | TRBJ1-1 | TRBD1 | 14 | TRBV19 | CASILQGAGTEAFF | TGTGCCAGTATCCTCCAGGGGGCCGGGACTGAAGCTTTCTTT
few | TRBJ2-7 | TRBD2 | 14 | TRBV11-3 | CASSLSGGEYEQYF | TGTGCCAGCAGCTTATCCGGGGGGGAGTACGAGCAGTACTTC
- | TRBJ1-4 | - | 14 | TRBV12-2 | CASNGGVEGEKLFF | TGTGCTAGCAACGGGGGCGTGGAGGGGGAAAAACTGTTTTTT
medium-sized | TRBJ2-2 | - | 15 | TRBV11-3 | CASSLYGRNTGELFF | TGTGCCAGCAGCTTATATGGCAGGAACACCGGGGAGCTGTTTTTT
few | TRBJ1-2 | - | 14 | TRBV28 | CASSFEGFPRGYTF | TGTGCCAGCAGTTTTGAGGGGTTCCCCAGGGGCTACACCTTC
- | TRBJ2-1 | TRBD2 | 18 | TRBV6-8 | CASSYGVLAGDPRNEQFF | TGTGCCAGCAGTTACGGGGTACTAGCGGGGGACCCTCGGAATGAGCAGTTCTTC
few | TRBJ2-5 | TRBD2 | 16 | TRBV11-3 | CASSPQAGGNQETQYF | TGTGCCAGCAGCCCTCAAGCGGGGGGAAACCAAGAGACCCAGTACTTC
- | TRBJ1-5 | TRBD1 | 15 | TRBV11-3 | CASSFGQGGDQPQHF | TGTGCCAGCAGCTTCGGACAGGGGGGTGATCAGCCCCAGCATTTT
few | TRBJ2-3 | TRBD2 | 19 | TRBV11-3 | CASSQRGGGRLPSTDTQYF | TGTGCCAGCAGCCAGAGGGGCGGGGGGCGACTACCTAGCACAGATACGCAGTATTTT
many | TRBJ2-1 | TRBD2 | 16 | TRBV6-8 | CASRPGTSGQYNEQFF | TGTGCCAGCAGACCGGGGACTAGCGGGCAATACAATGAGCAGTTCTTC
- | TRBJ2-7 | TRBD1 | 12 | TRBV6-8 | CASSVGGREQYF | TGTGCCAGCAGTGTAGGGGGCCGGGAGCAGTACTTC
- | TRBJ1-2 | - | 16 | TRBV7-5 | CASSHPARQAFVGYTF | TGTGCCAGCAGCCATCCGGCCAGACAGGCCTTTGTTGGCTACACCTTC
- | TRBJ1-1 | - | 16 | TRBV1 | CASSQVGGGRKPEAFF | TGCGCCAGCAGCCAAGTAGGGGGGGGAAGAAAACCTGAAGCTTTCTTT
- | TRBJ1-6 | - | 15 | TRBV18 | CASSPSGTGTSPLHF | TGTGCCAGCTCGCCATCCGGGACCGGGACTTCACCCCTCCACTTT
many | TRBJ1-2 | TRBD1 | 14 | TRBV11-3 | CASSSGQVYYGYTF | TGTGCCAGCAGCTCAGGACAGGTCTACTATGGCTACACCTTC
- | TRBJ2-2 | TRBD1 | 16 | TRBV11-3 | CASSLIGTGDTGELFF | TGTGCCAGCAGCTTAATAGGGACAGGGGATACCGGGGAGCTGTTTTTT
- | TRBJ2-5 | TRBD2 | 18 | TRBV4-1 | CASSQAVLAGEPLETQYF | TGCGCCAGCAGCCAAGCTGTACTAGCGGGGGAGCCGTTGGAGACCCAGTACTTC
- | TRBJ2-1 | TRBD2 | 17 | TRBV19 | CASSNPRGGGPYNEQFF | TGTGCCAGTAGTAACCCTAGGGGCGGGGGGCCTTACAATGAGCAGTTCTTC
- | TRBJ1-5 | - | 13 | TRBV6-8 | CASSRGGNQPQHF | TGTGCCAGCAGTAGGGGGGGCAATCAGCCCCAGCATTTT
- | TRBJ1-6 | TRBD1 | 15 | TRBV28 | CASSETGTGPSPLHF | TGTGCCAGCAGTGAGACCGGGACAGGGCCTTCACCCCTCCACTTT
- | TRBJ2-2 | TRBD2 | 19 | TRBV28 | CASSLTWTSGGKATGELFF | TGTGCCAGCAGTCTGACTTGGACTAGCGGGGGGAAGGCAACCGGGGAGCTGTTTTTT
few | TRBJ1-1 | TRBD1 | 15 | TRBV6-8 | CASSAQGEVNTEAFF | TGTGCCAGCAGTGCCCAGGGGGAGGTGAACACTGAAGCTTTCTTT
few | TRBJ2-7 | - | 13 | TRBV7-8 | CASSPGPNYEQYF | TGTGCCAGCAGCCCTGGACCGAACTACGAGCAGTACTTC
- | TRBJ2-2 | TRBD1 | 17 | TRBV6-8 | CASSYRPGTGGSGELFF | TGTGCCAGCAGTTACCGCCCCGGGACAGGGGGCTCCGGGGAGCTGTTTTTT
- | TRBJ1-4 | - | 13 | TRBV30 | CAWSAQGNEKLFF | TGTGCCTGGAGTGCTCAGGGAAATGAAAAACTGTTTTTT
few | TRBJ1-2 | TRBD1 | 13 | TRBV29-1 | CSVSIDRGYGYTF | TGCAGCGTATCTATTGACAGGGGGTATGGCTACACCTTC
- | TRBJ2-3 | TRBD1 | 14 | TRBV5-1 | CASSKGQGGDTQYF | TGCGCCAGCAGCAAGGGACAGGGGGGGGATACGCAGTATTTT
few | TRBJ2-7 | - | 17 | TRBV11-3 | CASSSPRGGRGRAEQYF | TGTGCCAGCAGCTCACCCCGAGGTGGTAGGGGCAGGGCTGAGCAGTACTTC
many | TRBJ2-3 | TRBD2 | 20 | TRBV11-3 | CASSSHGGLAGGRGTDTQYF | TGTGCCAGCAGCTCACACGGGGGACTAGCGGGGGGGCGAGGCACAGATACGCAGTATTTT